This TCR beta chain originates from a study of shared clonotypes between healthy human individuals. This table comes from immunoSEQ multiplex PCR, and its TCRdb copy is limited to in-frame clones, with some not included. The sample lists almost 750,000 clones; approximately 72% were seen once. Sequencing was carried out using memory CD4+ T cells sorted from blood. The subset denotes: CD45RA-negative fraction. The sequence derives from a woman in her twenties or thirties in good health.

CDR3: CASREREGLFNEQFF. CDR3 sequence (DNA): TGTGCCAGCAGGGAGCGGGAGGGCCTGTTTAATGAGCAGTTCTTC. V and J are TRBV2 and TRBJ2-1, with 10 positions matching TRBD2. Germline V gene sequence: CDR1 SNHLY, CDR2 FYNNEI. V shed 6 bases and J 7 bases; nucleotides not matched to a gene: 9. This CDR3 comprises 15 residues. Looking up the rest from reference TRBV2 and TRBJ2-1 gives the full variable domain: EPEVTQTPSHQVTQMGQEVILRCVPISNHLYFYWYRQILGQKVEFLVSFYNNEISEKSEIFDDQFSVERPDGSNFTLKIRSTKLEDSAMYFCASREREGLFNEQFFGPGTRLTVL.